A single sample gave rise to the 4 T cell receptor beta chains below, sequenced in a study of cytomegalovirus exposure and HLA in healthy donors. The assay was immunoSEQ multiplex PCR, and TCRdb's table has in-frame clones only and misses some. The data show about 220,000 clones, with almost 90% seen just once and about 3% held by the top ten. Sequences were obtained from PBMCs. The receptors stem from a woman aged 18-29 years in good health and CMV-seronegative.

This chain joins TRBV7-2 and TRBJ2-1; TRBD2 agrees at 14 bases. V lost 5 bases, J lost 8 bases, and 5 bases stayed unmatched. Germline V gene data show CDR1 as SGHTA and CDR2 as FQGNSA. The CDR3 covers 15 residues. The CDR3 region has the DNA TGTGCCAGCAGCGGGACTAGCGGGAGTTTCCATGAGCAGTTCTTC. It codes for CASSGTSGSFHEQFF.

The CDR3 sequence is CASSPTGGYGYTF. The CDR3 bases are TGTGCCAGCAGCCCGACAGGGGGTTATGGCTACACCTTC. This chain connects TRBV11-2 to TRBJ1-2; 9 bases are a match to TRBD1. CDR1 and CDR2 from the germline V gene are SGHAT and FQNNGV. CDR3 length equals 13 residues. V shed 5 bases, J shed 5 bases, and the junction held 3 bases outside the gene matches.

The chain couples TRBV2 to TRBJ2-6; D perhaps matches TRBD1 (6 bases). The CDR3 is made up of 18 amino acids. Per the germline V gene, CDR1 is SNHLY and CDR2 is FYNNEI. Trimming cost V 5 bases and J 4 bases, with 21 bases left between them. The CDR3, as DNA: TGTGCCAGCAGTAAAACCGGGGTTGACAGGCCCGGGGCCAACGTCCTGACTTTC. Protein: CASSKTGVDRPGANVLTF.

The gene calls are TRBV20-1 and TRBJ2-5; D might be TRBD2 (5 bases). The CDR3 loop spans 11 amino acids. Germline V lookup: CDR1 DFQATT, CDR2 SNEGSKA (reference sequence). Trimming took off 5 bases at V and 1 base at J, with 5 bases between the two ends. The CDR3 region has the DNA TGCAGTGCTGAGGGCCAAGAGACCCAGTACTTC. This translates into CSAEGQETQYF.